This T cell receptor beta chain came from a study of shared clonotypes between healthy human individuals. Notes on this clone: Antigen specificity is unknown. The same CDR3 can be traced to other DNA sequences in this sample.

Overall study findings and caveats: Among non-shared clonotypes, generation probabilities were lower than among those shared by all four donors. Clonotype sharing among donors was expected to depend on sequencing depth. When naive CD4 clonotypes were compared across four donors, roughly 4.9% were shared.

TCRdb keeps only in-frame clones here, not all; method: immunoSEQ multiplex PCR. The table records over a million clones, less than 99% of them present only once. This CDR3 is built from 15 residues. The germline V gene has CDR1 SGHRS and CDR2 YFSETQ. V lost 0 bases to trimming and J lost 0 bases, with 8 bases between them. CD45RA-negative memory and CD45RA+ naive subsets were split from the CD4+ cells. The rearrangement links TRBV5-1 to TRBJ2-3; D is unresolved. This sequence was found in a man younger than 45 in good health. The specimen sequenced was naive CD4+ T cells sorted from blood. Noted subset: CD45RA+ positively selected. The CDR3 loop reads CASSLGAPSTDTQYF. DNA of the CDR3: TGCGCCAGCAGCTTGGGTGCACCTAGCACAGATACGCAGTATTTT.